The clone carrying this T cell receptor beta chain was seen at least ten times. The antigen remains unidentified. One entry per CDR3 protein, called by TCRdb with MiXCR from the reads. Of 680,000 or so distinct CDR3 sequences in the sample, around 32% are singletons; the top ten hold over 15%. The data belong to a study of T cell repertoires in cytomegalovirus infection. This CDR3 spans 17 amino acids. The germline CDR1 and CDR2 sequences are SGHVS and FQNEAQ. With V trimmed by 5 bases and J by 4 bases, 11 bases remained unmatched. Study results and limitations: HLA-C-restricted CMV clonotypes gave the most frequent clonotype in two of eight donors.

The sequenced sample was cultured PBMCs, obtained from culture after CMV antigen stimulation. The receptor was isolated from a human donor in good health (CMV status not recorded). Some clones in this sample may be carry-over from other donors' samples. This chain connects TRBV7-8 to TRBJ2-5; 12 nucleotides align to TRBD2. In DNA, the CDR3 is TGTGCCAGCAGCCCCACCCGGGCGGGACTAGCGGGAGAGACCCAGTACTTC. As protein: CASSPTRAGLAGETQYF. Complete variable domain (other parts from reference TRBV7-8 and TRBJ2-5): GAGVSQSPRYKVAKRGQDVALRCDPISGHVSLFWYQQALGQGPEFLTYFQNEAQLDKSGLPSDRFFAERPEGSVSTLKIQRTQQEDSAVYLCASSPTRAGLAGETQYFGPGTRLLVL.